This TCR beta chain was sequenced for a study of blood T cell repertoires in COVID-19. The CDR3 totals 17 residues. Trimming cost V 0 bases and J 5 bases, with 16 bases left between them. Germline assignment: CDR1 SGHTA and CDR2 FQGTGA. Generated by immunoSEQ multiplex PCR, the TCRdb table keeps only in-frame clones and is missing some. The sample records about 110,000 clones, around 86% being singletons. Sequenced: peripheral blood. The V gene is TRBV7-3, the J gene TRBJ2-2; possibly TRBD1 for D (7 bases). This sequence was found in a woman in her 70s with acute or convalescent COVID-19. The CDR3 coding sequence is TGTGCCAGCAGCTTAACGGGACTGGGACAGAAGACCGGGGAGCTGTTTTTT. Protein: CASSLTGLGQKTGELFF.